This T cell receptor (beta chain) was identified in a study of control samples from healthy donors and cancer patients. Germline lookup yields CDR1 GTSNPN and CDR2 SVGIG (reference sequence). The CDR3 has 13 amino acids. V dropped 4 bases and J dropped 6 bases, with 10 bases sitting between them. Generated by immunoSEQ multiplex PCR, the TCRdb table keeps only in-frame clones and is missing some. The sample lists 75,000 to 95,000 clones, about 88% seen once, with over 30% in the top ten. Sequencing was carried out using PBMCs. The chain uses TRBV30 and TRBJ1-6; D is undetermined. This clonotype originated in a man aged 70 or older with lung cancer. The CDR3 spells CAWNLQANSPLHF. The CDR3 region has the DNA TGTGCCTGGAACCTCCAGGCTAATTCACCCCTCCACTTT.